This TCR beta chain was identified in a study of OX40 agonist ivuxolimab in advanced cancers. In germline, CDR1 is WNHNN, CDR2 SYGVQD (reference sequence). The CDR3 loop spans 14 amino acids. V shed 2 bases and J shed 8 bases, with 12 bases lying between them. Here immunoSEQ multiplex PCR was the method, and the copy in TCRdb shows in-frame clones only, minus some. The profile shows about 13,000 clones, nearly 85% of them singletons. The V call is TRBV10-1, the J call TRBJ1-4; D is uncertain. The TCR was taken from an adult with an advanced solid tumor such as melanoma, head and neck, liver or kidney cancer. The sequenced sample was CD4+ or CD8+ T cells sorted from blood, obtained in a trial of the OX40 agonist ivuxolimab. CDR3: CASSEGHGVEKLFF. DNA for the CDR3: TGCGCCAGCAGTGAGGGGCACGGGGTGGAAAAACTGTTTTTT.